This passage covers 16 T cell receptor beta chains from one sample sequenced in a study of OX40 agonist ivuxolimab in advanced cancers. The repertoire was sequenced with immunoSEQ multiplex PCR; TCRdb's copy has only in-frame clones and lacks some. The sample has 50,000 to 65,000 clones; around 85% are singletons. Sequenced here: CD4+ or CD8+ T cells sorted from blood, sampled in a trial of the OX40 agonist ivuxolimab. These receptors all come from an adult with an advanced solid tumor such as melanoma, head and neck, liver or kidney cancer.

V usage is TRBV27 and J usage is TRBJ1-2; D gene ambiguous. From germline, CDR1 is MNHEY and CDR2 SMNVEV (reference sequence). V was cut by 2 bases and J by 8 bases, with 12 bases left in between. The CDR3 runs to 13 residues. CDR3 sequence reads: CASSLRPTRGYTF. The DNA of the CDR3 is TGTGCCAGCAGTTTAAGGCCTACCCGGGGCTACACCTTC.

This clone came up once. The V and J genes are TRBV5-1 and TRBJ2-4, with D unclear. The germline V gene has CDR1 SGHRS and CDR2 YFSETQ. V dropped 0 bases and J dropped 2 bases, with 12 bases sitting between them. The CDR3 runs 16 residues. CDR3 residues: CASSLVFGGTKNIQYF. DNA for the CDR3: TGCGCCAGCAGCTTGGTGTTTGGCGGAACCAAAAACATTCAGTACTTC.

The chain uses TRBV18 and TRBJ2-2; D may be TRBD1 (6 bases). CDR3 length: 16 residues. From germline, CDR1 is KGHSH and CDR2 LQKENI. V was trimmed by 5 bases and J by 2 bases, leaving 15 bases between them. The DNA for the CDR3 is TGTGCCAGCTCAGAGTTGGGACACCTTAACACCGGGGAGCTGTTTTTT. Amino acids: CASSELGHLNTGELFF.

The J gene is TRBJ1-1, the V gene TRBV5-1, with a tentative D call TRBD1 (5 bases). With 3 bases removed from V and 0 bases from J, the gap between germline ends came to 12 bases. CDR3 size: 15 residues. Germline V gene data show CDR1 as SGHRS and CDR2 as YFSETQ. CDR3 coding DNA: TGCGCCAGCAGCTACCAGACAGACTTGAACACTGAAGCTTTCTTT. It encodes CASSYQTDLNTEAFF.

The table lists this clone with a few counts. The chain recombines TRBV19 with TRBJ1-2; D is perhaps TRBD1 (5 bases). Germline CDR1 and CDR2: LNHDA and SQIVND (reference sequence). This CDR3 is 17 amino acids long. Deletions cut 7 bases from V and 0 bases from J, with 21 bases between. In nucleotides, the CDR3 is TGTGCCAGTACCCCGGGCGGGAAGGGGTTTACTAACTATGGCTACACCTTC. Amino acids: CASTPGGKGFTNYGYTF.

This sequence joins TRBV29-1 and TRBJ2-1; D not resolved. V lost 1 base to trimming and J lost 4 bases, with 5 bases between them. From germline, CDR1 is SQVTM and CDR2 ANQGSEA. The CDR3 consists of 12 residues. CDR3 nucleotides: TGCAGCGTTGAAGGAGGTTACAATGAGCAGTTCTTC. It encodes CSVEGGYNEQFF.

The V gene is TRBV7-9, the J gene TRBJ1-1; D ambiguous. V lost 7 bases and J lost 8, with 11 bases in between. There are 11 residues in the CDR3. Germline-derived CDR1 and CDR2 are SEHNR and FQNEAQ (reference sequence). CDR3 region: CASTERREAFF. CDR3 DNA: TGTGCCAGCACCGAAAGAAGAGAAGCTTTCTTT.

The rearrangement links TRBV29-1 to TRBJ2-3, with unresolved D. The CDR3 length is 13 residues. Trimming took off 1 base at V and 7 bases at J, with 12 bases between the two ends. CDR1 and CDR2 from the germline V gene are SQVTM and ANQGSEA. This chain's CDR3 is CSVEAQVGNTQYF. For the CDR3, the DNA is TGCAGCGTTGAAGCCCAGGTCGGAAATACGCAGTATTTT.

This chain joins TRBV4-1 and TRBJ2-5, with D possibly TRBD1 on 6 matching bases. CDR3 length equals 16 residues. V lost 1 base, J lost 0 bases, and 12 bases lay in between. The germline V gene has CDR1 MGHRA and CDR2 YSYEKL. The CDR3 is CASSQVGQGYQETQYF. The CDR3, as DNA: TGCGCCAGCAGCCAAGTTGGGCAGGGGTACCAAGAGACCCAGTACTTC.

This chain uses TRBV11-2 with TRBJ1-6; D not resolved. The CDR3 sequence is 13 residues long. Between the trimmed V and J ends, which lost 10 bases and 10 bases, there was a span of 17 bases. CDR1 and CDR2 (germline): SGHAT, FQNNGV. The CDR3 sequence: CATTTTAGSPLHF. DNA for the CDR3: TGTGCCACCACCACGACGGCCGGGTCACCCCTCCACTTT.

The gene calls are TRBV5-4 and TRBJ2-1, with D perhaps being TRBD1 or TRBD2 (5 bases each). Trimming cost V 3 bases and J 0 bases, with 16 bases left between them. Germline V gene lookup returns CDR1 SGHNT and CDR2 YYREEE (reference sequence). The CDR3 extends over 17 amino acids. DNA for the CDR3: TGTGCCAGCAGCTCACCTGGGACCAGGAGCTCCTACAATGAGCAGTTCTTC. Its translation is CASSSPGTRSSYNEQFF.

This rearrangement joins TRBV6-6 to TRBJ2-3; D ambiguous. V gave up 6 bases and J gave up 6 bases, with 16 bases separating them. The CDR3 has 14 amino acids. Germline CDR1 MNHNY, CDR2 SVGAGI (reference sequence). CDR3 amino acids: CASSKIGPLDTQYF. The CDR3 DNA follows: TGTGCCAGCAGCAAGATTGGGCCCTTGGATACGCAGTATTTT.

The genes are TRBV19 and TRBJ1-6; the match to TRBD1 covers 8 bases. CDR1 and CDR2 (germline): LNHDA, SQIVND (reference sequence). CDR3 length: 14 residues. Trimming took 3 bases from V and 7 from J; bases not matched to a gene: 2. This CDR3 reads CASSIQGANSPLHF. The DNA for the CDR3 is TGTGCCAGTAGTATTCAGGGGGCAAATTCACCCCTCCACTTT.

The J gene is TRBJ2-7, the V gene TRBV10-2; possibly TRBD1 or TRBD2 for D (5 bases each). The V end was cut by 6 bases, the J end by 3 bases, with 15 bases between. Germline values: CDR1 WSHSY, CDR2 SAAADI. There are 14 residues in the CDR3. CDR3 bases: TGCGCCAGCAGGGGCCCCGGGGCCCTCTACGAGCAGTACTTC. Encoded protein: CASRGPGALYEQYF.

The chain recombines TRBV27 with TRBJ2-7; 7 bases are shared with TRBD1. The CDR3 has 19 amino acids. The trim removed 3 bases at V and 0 bases at J, leaving 17 bases unmatched. Germline values: CDR1 MNHEY, CDR2 SMNVEV (reference sequence). The CDR3 nucleotides are TGTGCCAGCAGTTTTAGACGGGACAGTATTTATTCTAGCTCCTACGAGCAGTACTTC. Translating gives CASSFRRDSIYSSSYEQYF.

This chain uses TRBV7-9 with TRBJ1-1; no clear D. The CDR3 contains 15 residues. In germline, CDR1 is SEHNR, CDR2 FQNEAQ (reference sequence). V gave up 5 bases and J gave up 0 bases, with 13 bases separating them. CDR3 region: CASSTRPGVNTEAFF. The DNA of the CDR3 is TGTGCCAGCAGCACCCGGCCAGGCGTGAACACTGAAGCTTTCTTT.